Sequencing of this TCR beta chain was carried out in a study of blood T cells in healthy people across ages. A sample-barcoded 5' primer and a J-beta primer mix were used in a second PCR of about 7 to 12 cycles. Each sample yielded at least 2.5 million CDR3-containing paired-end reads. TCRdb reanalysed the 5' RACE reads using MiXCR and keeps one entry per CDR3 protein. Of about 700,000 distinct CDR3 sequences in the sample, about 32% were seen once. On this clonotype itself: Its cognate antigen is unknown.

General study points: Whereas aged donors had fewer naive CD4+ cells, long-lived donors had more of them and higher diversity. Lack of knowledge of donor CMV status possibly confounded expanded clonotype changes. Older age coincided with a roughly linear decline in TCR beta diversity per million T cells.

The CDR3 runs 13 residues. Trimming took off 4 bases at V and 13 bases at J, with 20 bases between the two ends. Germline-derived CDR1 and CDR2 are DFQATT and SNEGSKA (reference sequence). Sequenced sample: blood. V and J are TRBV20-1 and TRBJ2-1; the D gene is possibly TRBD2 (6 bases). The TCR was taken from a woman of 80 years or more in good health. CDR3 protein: CSATGTGEETQFF. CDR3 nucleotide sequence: TGCAGTGCTACCGGGACGGGGGAAGAGACCCAGTTCTTC.